This T cell receptor beta chain was obtained from a study of T-cell reconstitution after alpha-beta-depleted transplantation in children. This clonotype turned up a few times. Researchers prepared the TCRbeta library using unique molecular identifiers, the study reports. One entry per CDR3 protein results from TCRdb running MiXCR on the PCR reads. The sample records a few hundred thousand distinct CDR3 sequences, roughly a quarter being singletons. Looked up from germline, CDR1 is SQVTM and CDR2 is ANQGSEA. This CDR3 spans 14 amino acids. Trimming removed 6 bases from V and 2 bases from J; junction bases left unmatched: 10.

The sequence came from a boy under two years old with Wiskott-Aldrich syndrome, due to receive a stem cell transplant. The rearrangement links TRBV29-1 to TRBJ2-7; 7 nucleotides align to TRBD1. Sequenced material: PBMCs, taken before TCRalphabeta/CD19-depleted stem cell transplant. The CDR3 region has the DNA TGCAGCGTCGGAATTCCAGGGGGTCCCTACGAGCAGTACTTC. Translating gives CSVGIPGGPYEQYF.